These T cell receptor beta chains were read from a single sample in a study of identical twins. Each CDR3 protein gets one entry after TCRdb re-called the 5' RACE reads with MiXCR. The data contain a few hundred thousand distinct CDR3 sequences, about 12% of them singletons. This sample was also put to use in a study of yellow fever vaccine responses in identical twins.

The sequencing input was CD8+ T cells sorted from blood. Receptor source: a woman aged 18-29 years in good health. The CDR3 runs from the conserved cysteine through the conserved F or W. D genes are given only for firm matches. Rows may omit the clone size; those that give it use once, few, many or a size class.

size	V	D	J	DNA	CDR3
.	TRBV2	TRBD1	TRBJ1-2	TGTGCCAGCATCGCAGGGGGCTTTGAGTATGGCTACACCTTC	CASIAGGFEYGYTF
many	TRBV7-9	.	TRBJ2-4	TGTGCCAGCAGCTTAAAAGCCAAAAACATTCAGTACTTC	CASSLKAKNIQYF
.	TRBV7-9	.	TRBJ2-4	TGTGCCAGCAGCCTGACCCATGGGGAAAACATTCAGTACTTC	CASSLTHGENIQYF
few	TRBV10-3	.	TRBJ1-2	TGTGCCATCAGTGAGTCCGTCCAGGGCCCTAACTATGGCTACACCTTC	CAISESVQGPNYGYTF
.	TRBV27	TRBD2	TRBJ2-3	TGTGCCAGCAGTTTGTCTGGCGGGAGGACCACAGATACGCAGTATTTT	CASSLSGGRTTDTQYF
few	TRBV29-1	.	TRBJ2-7	TGCAGCGTCCAGCATGGCTGGCAAATCGAAGGCGAGCAGTACTTC	CSVQHGWQIEGEQYF
many	TRBV5-1	TRBD1	TRBJ2-3	TGCGCCAGCAGCTCACCCGGGACAGACCTCACAGATACGCAGTATTTT	CASSSPGTDLTDTQYF
.	TRBV4-1	.	TRBJ2-5	TGCGCCAGCAGCCTGCACGAGGTTCCACAAGAGACCCAGTACTTC	CASSLHEVPQETQYF
.	TRBV5-5	.	TRBJ1-2	TGTGCCAGCAGCTTGGGGACCACATATGGCTACACCTTC	CASSLGTTYGYTF
.	TRBV3-1	TRBD2	TRBJ2-3	TGTGCCAGCAGCCAAGCAGAGCGGGAGTGGGGCACAGATACGCAGTATTTT	CASSQAEREWGTDTQYF
.	TRBV7-6	TRBD2	TRBJ2-1	TGTGCCAGCAGCCCGGGACTAGCGTTCTCCTACAATGAGCAGTTCTTC	CASSPGLAFSYNEQFF
few	TRBV5-6	TRBD1	TRBJ2-1	TGTGCCAGCAGGCAAGACAGGGGGCGAGTTCATGAGCAGTTCTTC	CASRQDRGRVHEQFF
.	TRBV6-4	TRBD1	TRBJ2-1	TGTGCCAGCAGTGACTCCCCGACAGGGGACGTGGTGGATGAGCAGTTCTTC	CASSDSPTGDVVDEQFF
few	TRBV14	.	TRBJ1-1	TGTGCCAGCAGCATGACAGATTACATGAACACTGAAGCTTTCTTT	CASSMTDYMNTEAFF
.	TRBV24-1	.	TRBJ2-2	TGTGCCACCAGTGATAAGGGTGTCGGGGAGCTGTTTTTT	CATSDKGVGELFF
few	TRBV27	.	TRBJ1-1	TGTGCCAGCAGTACAGGGTTTTCTGAAGCTTTCTTT	CASSTGFSEAFF
few	TRBV24-1	.	TRBJ2-5	TGTGCCACCAGTGCAGGGGTCAGAGAGACCCAGTACTTC	CATSAGVRETQYF
.	TRBV14	.	TRBJ2-3	TGTGCCAGCAGCCCGCGGGTAGCGTTAGATACGCAGTATTTT	CASSPRVALDTQYF
many	TRBV4-1	.	TRBJ2-5	TGCGCCAGCAGCCAAGGACACCTCCAAGAGACCCAGTACTTC	CASSQGHLQETQYF
.	TRBV27	TRBD2	TRBJ2-1	TGTGCCAGCAGTTTGTATAGCGGGACCGCCTACAATGAGCAGTTCTTC	CASSLYSGTAYNEQFF
.	TRBV20-1	TRBD2	TRBJ2-3	TGCAGTGCTAGCGCGACTAGCGGGAGGTTGGATACGCAGTATTTT	CSASATSGRLDTQYF
.	TRBV20-1	.	TRBJ2-5	TGCAGTGCTAGAGTAGTAGGACCCCAAGAGACCCAGTACTTC	CSARVVGPQETQYF
few	TRBV18	TRBD1	TRBJ2-2	TGTGCCAGCTCCCCCGGGACAGGGTCGACGGGGGAGCTGTTTTTT	CASSPGTGSTGELFF
.	TRBV12-3/TRBV12-4	.	TRBJ2-7	TGTGCCAGCAGTTTTAGGAAGTACGAGCAGTACTTC	CASSFRKYEQYF
.	TRBV20-1	TRBD1	TRBJ1-6	TGCAGTGCTAGAGATGGCGGACAGGGAGGTTCACCCCTCCACTTT	CSARDGGQGGSPLHF
few	TRBV27	TRBD1	TRBJ1-6	TGTGCCAGCGCACAGGGGGCCATCCGTTCACCCCTCCACTTT	CASAQGAIRSPLHF
few	TRBV7-9	TRBD2	TRBJ2-3	TGTGCCAGCAGCCCGGGTAGCGGGGGCCCCACAGATACGCAGTATTTT	CASSPGSGGPTDTQYF
many	TRBV20-1	TRBD2	TRBJ2-1	TGCAGTGCTAAAGGGACTAGTGGATGGGACAATGAGCAGTTCTTC	CSAKGTSGWDNEQFF
many	TRBV29-1	TRBD2	TRBJ2-3	TGCAGCGTTGAAGTGGCGGGGGGTTCGGATACGCAGTATTTT	CSVEVAGGSDTQYF
many	TRBV28	TRBD2	TRBJ2-7	TGTGCCAGCAGTTTTCTAGCGGGAGGCACTTACGAGCAGTACTTC	CASSFLAGGTYEQYF
few	TRBV20-1	.	TRBJ2-7	TGCAGTGCTCAACAAGGCCAGTTTATATACGAGCAGTACTTC	CSAQQGQFIYEQYF
.	TRBV18	TRBD1	TRBJ2-5	TGTGCCAGCTCACCACTGGACAGGGCGAGTGAGACCCAGTACTTC	CASSPLDRASETQYF
many	TRBV3-1	.	TRBJ2-5	TGTGCCAGCAGCCAAGAGGGGCCCCTCCATCAAGAGACCCAGTACTTC	CASSQEGPLHQETQYF
few	TRBV15	.	TRBJ2-3	TGTGCCACCAGCAGGACTGGGGGGGGCATCACAGATACGCAGTATTTT	CATSRTGGGITDTQYF
many	TRBV5-6	.	TRBJ1-5	TGTGCCAGCAGCTTGCGGTCTGGTCAGCCCCAGCATTTT	CASSLRSGQPQHF
.	TRBV6-5	.	TRBJ2-3	TGTGCCAGCAGTTACTCGGCAGGCACAGATACGCAGTATTTT	CASSYSAGTDTQYF
few	TRBV7-7	.	TRBJ2-3	TGTGCCAGCAGCTTAGAACCCGGAGATACGCAGTATTTT	CASSLEPGDTQYF
few	TRBV28	TRBD2	TRBJ2-7	TGTGCCAGCAGGGGACTAGCGGATTCCTACGAGCAGTACTTC	CASRGLADSYEQYF
few	TRBV7-6	.	TRBJ2-1	TGTGCCAGCAGCTTAACCCACCCCAATGAGCAGTTCTTC	CASSLTHPNEQFF